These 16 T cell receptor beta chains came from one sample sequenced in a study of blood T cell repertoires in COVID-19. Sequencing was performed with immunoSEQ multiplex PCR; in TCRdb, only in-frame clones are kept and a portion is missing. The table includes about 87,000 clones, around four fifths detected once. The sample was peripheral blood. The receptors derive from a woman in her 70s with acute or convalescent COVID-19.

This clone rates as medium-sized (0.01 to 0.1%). The CDR3 region has the DNA TGTGCCAGCAGTTTCACAGGGGCGCACACTGAAGCTTTCTTT. Its translation is CASSFTGAHTEAFF. V is TRBV6-5 and J is TRBJ1-1, with TRBD1 matching over 7 bases. The CDR3 contains 14 residues. V lost 4 bases, J lost 3 bases, and 5 bases stayed unmatched. Germline CDR1 is MNHEY and CDR2 is SVGAGI.

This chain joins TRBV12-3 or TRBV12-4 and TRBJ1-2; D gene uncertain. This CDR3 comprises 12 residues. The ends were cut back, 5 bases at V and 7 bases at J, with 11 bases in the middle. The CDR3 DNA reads TGTGCCAGCAGTGAGAGACTTCTTGGCTACACCTTC. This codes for CASSERLLGYTF.

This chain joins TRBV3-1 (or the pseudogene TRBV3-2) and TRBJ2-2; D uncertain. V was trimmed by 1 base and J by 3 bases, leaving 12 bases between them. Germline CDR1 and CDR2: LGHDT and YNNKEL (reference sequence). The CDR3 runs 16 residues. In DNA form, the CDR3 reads TGTGCCAGCAGCCAAGCCAGCGCGGCTCACACCGGGGAGCTGTTTTTT. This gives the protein CASSQASAAHTGELFF.

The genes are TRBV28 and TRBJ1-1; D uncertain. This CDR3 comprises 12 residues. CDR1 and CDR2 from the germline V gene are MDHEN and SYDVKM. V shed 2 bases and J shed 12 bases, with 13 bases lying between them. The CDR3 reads CASSLLQRGTFF. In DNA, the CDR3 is TGTGCCAGCAGTTTACTCCAACGGGGAACTTTCTTT.

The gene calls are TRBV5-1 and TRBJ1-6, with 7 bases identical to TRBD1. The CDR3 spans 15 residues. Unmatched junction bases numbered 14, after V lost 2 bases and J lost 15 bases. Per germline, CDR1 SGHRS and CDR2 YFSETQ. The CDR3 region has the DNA TGCGCCAGCAGCTTCTCCGGGACAGTGGGGAAAATCCTCCACTTT. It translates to CASSFSGTVGKILHF.

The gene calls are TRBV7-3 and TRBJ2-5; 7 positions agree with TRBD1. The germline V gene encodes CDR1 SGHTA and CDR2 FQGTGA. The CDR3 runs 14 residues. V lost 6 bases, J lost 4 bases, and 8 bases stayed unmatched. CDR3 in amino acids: CASSTGAQSETQYF. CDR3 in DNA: TGTGCCAGCAGTACAGGGGCGCAGTCAGAGACCCAGTACTTC.

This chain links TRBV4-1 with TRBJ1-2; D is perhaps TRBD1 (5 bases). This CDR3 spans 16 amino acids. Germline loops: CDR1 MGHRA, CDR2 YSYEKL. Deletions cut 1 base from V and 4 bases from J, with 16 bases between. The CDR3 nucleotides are TGCGCCAGCAGCCAAGCTTCCCAGGGTTTAGGCTATGGCTACACCTTC. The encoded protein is CASSQASQGLGYGYTF.

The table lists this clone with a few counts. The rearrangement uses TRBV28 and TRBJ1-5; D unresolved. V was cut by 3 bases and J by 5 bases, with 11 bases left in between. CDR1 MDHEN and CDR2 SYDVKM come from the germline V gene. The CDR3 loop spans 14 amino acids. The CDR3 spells CASSFGGPHQPQHF. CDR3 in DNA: TGTGCCAGCAGTTTCGGAGGGCCCCATCAGCCCCAGCATTTT.

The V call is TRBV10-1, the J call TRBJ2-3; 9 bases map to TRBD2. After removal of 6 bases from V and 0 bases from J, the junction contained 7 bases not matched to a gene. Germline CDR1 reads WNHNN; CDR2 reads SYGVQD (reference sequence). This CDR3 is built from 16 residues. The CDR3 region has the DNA TGCGCCAGCAGCCCCGGGCTAGCGGGAAGCACAGATACGCAGTATTTT. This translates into CASSPGLAGSTDTQYF.

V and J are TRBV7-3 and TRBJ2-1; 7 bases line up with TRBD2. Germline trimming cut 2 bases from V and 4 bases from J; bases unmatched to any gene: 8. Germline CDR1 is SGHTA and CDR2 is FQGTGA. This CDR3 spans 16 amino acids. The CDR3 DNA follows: TGTGCCAGCAGCTTAGGGAGGGTTAGTGGTTACAATGAGCAGTTCTTC. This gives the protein CASSLGRVSGYNEQFF. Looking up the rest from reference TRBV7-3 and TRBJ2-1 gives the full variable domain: GAGVSQTPSNKVTEKGKYVELRCDPISGHTALYWYRQSLGQGPEFLIYFQGTGAADDSGLPNDRFFAVRPEGSVSTLKIQRTERGDSAVYLCASSLGRVSGYNEQFFGPGTRLTVL.

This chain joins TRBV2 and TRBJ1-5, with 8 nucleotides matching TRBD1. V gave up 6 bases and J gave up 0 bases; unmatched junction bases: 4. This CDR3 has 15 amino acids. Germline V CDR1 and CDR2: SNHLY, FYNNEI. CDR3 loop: CASSGGQASNQPQHF. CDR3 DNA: TGTGCCAGCAGCGGGGGACAGGCTAGCAATCAGCCCCAGCATTTT.

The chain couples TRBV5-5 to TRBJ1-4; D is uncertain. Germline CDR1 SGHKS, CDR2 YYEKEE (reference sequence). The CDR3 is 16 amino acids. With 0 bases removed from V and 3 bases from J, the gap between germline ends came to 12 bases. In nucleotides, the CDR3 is TGTGCCAGCAGCTTGGTGGGATCCGGGGCTAATGAAAAACTGTTTTTT. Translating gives CASSLVGSGANEKLFF.

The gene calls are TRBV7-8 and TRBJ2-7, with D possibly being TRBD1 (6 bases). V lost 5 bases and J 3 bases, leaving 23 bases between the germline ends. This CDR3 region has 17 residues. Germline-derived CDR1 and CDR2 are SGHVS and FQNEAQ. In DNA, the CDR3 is TGTGCCAGCAGCGGATCCGGGACACTCCAAGGCCTCTACGAGCAGTACTTC. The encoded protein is CASSGSGTLQGLYEQYF.

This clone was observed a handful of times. CDR3 in DNA: TGTGCCAGCAGTTTCTCCCCTTCCTACGAGCAGTACTTC. This encodes CASSFSPSYEQYF. This chain links TRBV28 with TRBJ2-7; D gene unclear. Trimming left V 3 bases short and J 1 base short, with 7 bases between. The CDR3 spans 13 residues. Looked up from germline, CDR1 is MDHEN and CDR2 is SYDVKM.

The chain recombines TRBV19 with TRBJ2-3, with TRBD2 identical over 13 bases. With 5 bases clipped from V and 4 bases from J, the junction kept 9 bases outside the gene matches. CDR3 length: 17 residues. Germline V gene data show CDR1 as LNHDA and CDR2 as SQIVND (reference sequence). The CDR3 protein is CASSAPGLAGNSDTQYF. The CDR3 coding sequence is TGTGCCAGTAGTGCACCGGGACTAGCGGGGAACTCAGATACGCAGTATTTT.

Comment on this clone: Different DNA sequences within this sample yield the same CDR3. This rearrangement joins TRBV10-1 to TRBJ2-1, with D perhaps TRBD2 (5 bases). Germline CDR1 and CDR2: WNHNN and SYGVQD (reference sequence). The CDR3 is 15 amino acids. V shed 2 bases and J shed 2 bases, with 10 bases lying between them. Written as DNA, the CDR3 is TGCGCCAGCAGTGAGAGCGGTAGTACCTACAATGAGCAGTTCTTC. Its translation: CASSESGSTYNEQFF.